Given below is one T cell receptor beta chain in context. Antigen: not known. The data belong to a study of cytomegalovirus exposure and HLA in healthy donors. Looking at the study overall: The approximately 120 validation repertoires were reported in a later analysis to have been generated on the same platform as the approximately 700 first-cohort repertoires.

TCRdb's copy holds only in-frame clones and misses some; the assay was immunoSEQ multiplex PCR. Among about 68,000 clones, around 95% were seen once, and the ten largest hold around 2.4%. General study points: The finding came from a later analysis; first-cohort TCR clusters tended to co-occur in the 90 to 150 validation repertoires. Some TCR beta chains (roughly 160 of them) were listed as cytomegalovirus-associated.

Sequenced sample: PBMCs. This clonotype was sampled from a man in his late teens or twenties in good health and CMV-seronegative.

CDR3 protein: CASSYLREPGHEQYF. CDR3 DNA sequence: TGTGCCAGCAGTTACCTCCGGGAGCCGGGCCACGAGCAGTACTTC. The chain combines TRBV6-6 with TRBJ2-7, with D possibly being TRBD2 (6 bases). Germline V gene data show CDR1 as MNHNY and CDR2 as SVGAGI (reference sequence). V was clipped by 2 bases and J by 5 bases, with 16 bases between them. This CDR3 spans 15 amino acids.